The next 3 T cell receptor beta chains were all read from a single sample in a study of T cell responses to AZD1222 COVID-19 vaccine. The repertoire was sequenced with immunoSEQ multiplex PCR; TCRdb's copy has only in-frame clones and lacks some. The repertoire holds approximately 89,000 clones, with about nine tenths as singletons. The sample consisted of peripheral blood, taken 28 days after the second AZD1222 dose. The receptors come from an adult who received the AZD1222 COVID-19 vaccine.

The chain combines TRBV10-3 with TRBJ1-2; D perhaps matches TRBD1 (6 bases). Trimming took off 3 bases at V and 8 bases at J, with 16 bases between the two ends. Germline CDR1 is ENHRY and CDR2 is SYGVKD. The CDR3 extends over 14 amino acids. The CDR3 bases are TGTGCCATCAGTGATCGGTCCAGGGGAATCGGCTACACCTTC. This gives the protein CAISDRSRGIGYTF.

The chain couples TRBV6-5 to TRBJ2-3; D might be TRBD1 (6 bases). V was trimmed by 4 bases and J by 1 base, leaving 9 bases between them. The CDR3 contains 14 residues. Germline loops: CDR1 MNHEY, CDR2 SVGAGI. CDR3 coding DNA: TGTGCCAGCAGTTCTCGACAGGGCACAGATACGCAGTATTTT. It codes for CASSSRQGTDTQYF.

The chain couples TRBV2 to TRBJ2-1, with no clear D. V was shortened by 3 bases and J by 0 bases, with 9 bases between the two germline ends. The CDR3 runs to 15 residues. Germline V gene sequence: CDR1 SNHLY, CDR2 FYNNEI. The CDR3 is CASSEVSSSYNEQFF. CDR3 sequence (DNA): TGTGCCAGCAGTGAGGTTTCGAGCTCCTACAATGAGCAGTTCTTC.